This passage covers 2 T cell receptor beta chains from one sample sequenced in a study of human T cells and chemical hapten exposure. TCRdb fed the RACE reads into MiXCR, producing one record per CDR3 protein. The profile covers some 50,000 distinct CDR3 sequences, with over 3.5% appearing a single time and roughly 1.7% taken by the ten largest. Sample time point: healthy volunteer bleed at 2 weeks. Total RNA was isolated from whole blood that had not been fractionated. The sequenced sample consisted of whole blood. All receptors come from a female donor in good health. Some clones in this sample may be carry-over from other donors' samples.

This clonotype appeared many times. The chain couples TRBV5-5 to TRBJ1-3; 8 bases match TRBD1. In germline, CDR1 is SGHKS, CDR2 YYEKEE (reference sequence). This CDR3 comprises 20 residues. J lost 2 bases, V lost 2 bases, and 18 bases had no gene match. CDR3 in amino acids: CASSFLGPQGTGGTGNTIYF. CDR3 DNA sequence: TGTGCCAGCAGCTTTTTAGGTCCCCAGGGGACAGGAGGTACTGGAAACACCATATATTTT. The full variable domain, rest sourced from reference TRBV5-5 and TRBJ1-3, is DAGVTQSPTHLIKTRGQQVTLRCSPISGHKSVSWYQQVLGQGPQFIFQYYEKEERGRGNFPDRFSARQFPNYSSELNVNALLLGDSALYLCASSFLGPQGTGGTGNTIYFGEGSWLTVV.

V gene TRBV29-1 combines with J gene TRBJ2-2; possible D gene TRBD1, 7 bases. The CDR3 covers 14 residues. V dropped 4 bases and J dropped 5 bases, with 14 bases sitting between them. Germline V gene data show CDR1 as SQVTM and CDR2 as ANQGSEA. The CDR3 loop is CSVGGRGATGELFF. CDR3 bases: TGCAGCGTTGGTGGCAGGGGGGCTACCGGGGAGCTGTTTTTT.